Following are 6 T cell receptor beta chains from one sample sequenced in a study of Tregs in tolerant kidney transplant recipients. Sequenced by immunoSEQ multiplex PCR; TCRdb stores in-frame clones only, minus some. This sample has about 110,000 clones; almost 90% occur once, and the top ten carry approximately 0.3%. Sequenced here: CD4+ T cells from blood, sampled before the transplant. The receptors were gathered from a human donor who received a combined kidney and bone marrow transplant.

V is TRBV2 and J is TRBJ2-5; TRBD2 matches at 9 bases. Germline assignment: CDR1 SNHLY and CDR2 FYNNEI. J lost 5 bases, V lost 7 bases, and 11 bases had no gene match. There are 15 residues in the CDR3. Written as DNA, the CDR3 is TGTGCCAGCAATTCTCCAGCGGGAGGTTTCGAGACCCAGTACTTC. Its protein product is CASNSPAGGFETQYF.

The count of this clone is one. The rearrangement uses TRBV7-7 and TRBJ2-1, with 10 bases fitting TRBD2. Germline values: CDR1 SSHAT, CDR2 FNYEAQ (reference sequence). There are 17 residues in the CDR3. Trimming at V came to 4 bases and at J to 1 base, leaving 7 bases not matched to a gene. The CDR3 loop is CASSSFQTSGSYNEQFF. The CDR3 DNA reads as TGTGCCAGCAGCTCTTTCCAGACTAGCGGGTCCTACAATGAGCAGTTCTTC. Together with reference TRBV7-7 and TRBJ2-1, the CDR3 gives the full variable domain: GAGVSQSPRYKVTKRGQDVTLRCDPISSHATLYWYQQALGQGPEFLTYFNYEAQPDKSGLPSDRFSAERPEGSISTLTIQRTEQRDSAMYRCASSSFQTSGSYNEQFFGPGTRLTVL.

The chain carries TRBV18 and TRBJ2-7; D is possibly TRBD1 (6 bases). The germline V gene has CDR1 KGHSH and CDR2 LQKENI. This CDR3 has 12 residues. Trimming took off 4 bases at V and 5 bases at J, with 9 bases between the two ends. The CDR3 protein is CASSLKGDEQYF. The CDR3 DNA reads as TGTGCCAGCTCACTAAAGGGGGACGAGCAGTACTTC.

This chain connects TRBV6-5 to TRBJ2-3; TRBD2 matches 8 bases. Unmatched junction bases numbered 7, after V lost 6 bases and J lost 5 bases. CDR1 is MNHEY, CDR2 SVGAGI, per germline. This CDR3 region has 14 residues. The CDR3 protein is CASRPGGARDTQYF. The DNA for the CDR3 is TGTGCCAGCAGGCCCGGGGGGGCAAGAGATACGCAGTATTTT.

The chain carries TRBV5-5 and TRBJ2-5, with 7 bases aligning to TRBD1. The CDR3 is 15 residues long. Looked up from germline, CDR1 is SGHKS and CDR2 is YYEKEE (reference sequence). V was pared by 4 bases and J by 5 bases, with 11 bases of the junction left unmatched. The CDR3, as DNA: TGTGCCAGCAGCCTGGAGCAGGGGGTTTATGAGACCCAGTACTTC. Its translation: CASSLEQGVYETQYF. Filled out from reference TRBV5-5 and TRBJ2-5, the complete variable domain reads DAGVTQSPTHLIKTRGQQVTLRCSPISGHKSVSWYQQVLGQGPQFIFQYYEKEERGRGNFPDRFSARQFPNYSSELNVNALLLGDSALYLCASSLEQGVYETQYFGPGTRLLVL.

DNA of the CDR3: TGTGCCAGCAGCCCACCCAGGGGGGTGAGCCAGCCCCAGCATTTT. It encodes CASSPPRGVSQPQHF. V and J are TRBV28 and TRBJ1-5; 7 bases are shared with TRBD1. Per the germline V gene, CDR1 is MDHEN and CDR2 is SYDVKM. The CDR3 covers 15 residues. V was clipped by 6 bases and J by 7 bases; unmatched bases: 12.